By its share, the clone carrying this T cell receptor (beta chain) is medium-sized. Other DNA sequences from this sample encode an identical CDR3 as well. Germline CDR1 reads LNHDA; CDR2 reads SQIVND (reference sequence). This CDR3 spans 16 amino acids. V dropped 5 bases and J dropped 5; count of bases not matched to a gene: 12. These data are taken from a study of metastatic and nonmetastatic thyroid tumors. TCRdb reanalyzed the PCR reads via MiXCR. The sample shows about 5,100 clones, about 29% of them seen only once. No treatment of any kind had been given to any patient before thyroid surgery. Sequenced input: adjacent normal tissue. The source of this sequence is a female donor with papillary thyroid cancer or a benign thyroid nodule (not recorded which). Some clones in this sample may be carry-over from other donors' samples. The genes are TRBV19 and TRBJ1-1; 9 bases fit TRBD1. The CDR3 protein is CASSPGQGSVRTEAFF. CDR3 sequence (DNA): TGTGCCAGTAGTCCCGGACAGGGGAGCGTGCGGACTGAAGCTTTCTTT.